A single T cell receptor (beta chain) is shown here with its context. Its antigen is as yet unknown. This record belongs to a study of blood T cells in healthy people across ages. Alongside a J-beta primer mix, a sample-barcoded 5' primer served in a second PCR lasting roughly 6 to 11 cycles. All samples yielded 2.5 million or more CDR3-containing paired-end reads. TCRdb independently ran MiXCR on the 5' RACE reads; one entry per CDR3 protein. The sample yields roughly 1.5 million distinct CDR3 sequences, roughly 43% seen once. The CDR3 runs to 13 residues. The germline gives CDR1 SQVTM, CDR2 ANQGSEA. V trimming: 4 bases; J trimming: 3 bases; junction bases outside the gene matches: 6. General study findings and limits: TCR beta diversity per million T cells fell roughly linearly with age. Estimates drawn from one million T cells were deemed to understate diversity. There were more naive CD4+ cells and higher diversity in long-lived donors than in aged donors.

The origin of this receptor is a woman younger than 30 in good health. The V gene is TRBV29-1, the J gene TRBJ2-7; 7 bases are a match to TRBD1. Sequencing was carried out using blood. CDR3 sequence reads: CSVAGTVNYEQYF. Written as DNA, the CDR3 is TGCAGCGTTGCCGGGACAGTCAACTACGAGCAGTACTTC.